The entry below describes one T cell receptor beta chain. The sample comes from a study of blood T cell repertoires in COVID-19. Overall study: There were acute and convalescent COVID-19 samples, and they came from the United States, Italy and Spain. T cells, B-cell-depleted T cells, or PBMCs supplied cDNA or gDNA.

CDR3 length: 13 residues. CDR1 is SGHAT, CDR2 FQNNGV, per germline. Trimming cost V 0 bases and J 6 bases, with 8 bases left between them. Authors' methods: Amplifying reference gene primers gave estimates of nucleated cell counts. Assay: immunoSEQ multiplex PCR; the TCRdb copy retains only in-frame clones and omits some. The D gene and trimming were derived from the DNA, and the V and J assignments and clone size from that table. The data contain more than 200,000 clones, more than 60% of them singletons. The TCR was taken from a woman aged 40 to 50 with active or convalescent COVID-19. The chain carries TRBV11-2 and TRBJ1-2; D might be TRBD1 (5 bases). Material for sequencing was peripheral blood. The CDR3 sequence: CASSLEIGDGYTF. CDR3 DNA sequence: TGTGCCAGCAGCTTAGAAATAGGGGATGGCTACACCTTC.